A single sample is the source of the 17 T cell receptor beta chains below, sequenced in a study of control samples from healthy donors and cancer patients. Measured with immunoSEQ multiplex PCR; TCRdb has only the in-frame clones, and not every one. The profile shows about 160,000 clones, 85% to 90% of them singletons. Specimen: blood. All receptors derive from a man aged 25-45 years in good health.

This chain links TRBV3-1 (or the pseudogene TRBV3-2) with TRBJ1-5; tentative D call: TRBD1 (5 bases). The CDR3 is made up of 14 amino acids. In germline, CDR1 is LGHDT, CDR2 YNNKEL (reference sequence). V was pared by 3 bases and J by 2 bases, with 8 bases between. In DNA, the CDR3 is TGTGCCAGCAGCCAGAGAGGGGGCAATCAGCCCCAGCATTTT. Protein sequence: CASSQRGGNQPQHF.

Comments on this clone: The same CDR3 can be traced to other DNA sequences in this sample. The chain couples TRBV2 to TRBJ1-5; 11 bases match TRBD1. CDR1 and CDR2 (germline): SNHLY, FYNNEI. The length of the CDR3 is 14 residues. V lost 4 bases and J lost 6; bases outside the gene matches: 2. This CDR3 reads CASSVGTGGQPQHF. CDR3 nucleotides: TGTGCCAGCAGTGTCGGGACAGGGGGTCAGCCCCAGCATTTT.

The V gene is TRBV14, the J gene TRBJ2-2; D gene uncertain. V was pared by 2 bases and J by 1 base, with 5 bases between. The CDR3 consists of 14 residues. Germline V gene sequence: CDR1 SGHDN, CDR2 FVKESK. CDR3 loop: CASSQYLNTGELFF. CDR3 bases: TGTGCCAGCAGCCAATACTTGAACACCGGGGAGCTGTTTTTT.

The rearrangement joins TRBV7-6 to TRBJ2-7; TRBD2 might be the D (6 bases). Trimming cost V 3 bases and J 1 base, with 16 bases left between them. Germline V gene sequence: CDR1 SGHVS, CDR2 FNYEAQ. This CDR3 comprises 16 residues. The CDR3 coding sequence is TGTGCCAGCAGCTTTCAGGAGGGAGGATCTTCCTACGAGCAGTACTTC. Translating gives CASSFQEGGSSYEQYF.

The chain employs TRBV5-1 and TRBJ2-7; possibly TRBD2 for D (6 bases). The V end lost 0 bases, the J end lost 5 bases, and 9 bases lay between the germline ends. The CDR3 is 13 residues long. Germline CDR1 and CDR2: SGHRS and YFSETQ. CDR3 sequence (DNA): TGCGCCAGCAGCTTGGGACAGCGGGACGAGCAGTACTTC. This codes for CASSLGQRDEQYF.

In this sample, this clone turned up a few times. This sequence joins TRBV9 and TRBJ2-5, with 10 bases fitting TRBD2. Germline V gives CDR1 SGDLS, CDR2 YYNGEE. V gave up 4 bases and J gave up 2 bases; unmatched junction bases: 14. The CDR3 is 18 amino acids. CDR3 DNA: TGTGCCAGCAGCCCCAATCTCCAGGGACTAGCGCAACAAGAGACCCAGTACTTC. The encoded protein is CASSPNLQGLAQQETQYF.

The chain is built from TRBV6-2 or TRBV6-3 and TRBJ2-2, with D uncertain. The ends were cut back, 4 bases at V and 5 bases at J, with 26 bases in the middle. CDR3 length equals 19 residues. Germline CDR1 is MNHEY and CDR2 is SVGEGT. In DNA form, the CDR3 reads TGTGCCAGCAGTTTCCGAGAAAGTAGAAGGGAAAGGAAAACCGGGGAGCTGTTTTTT. This translates into CASSFRESRRERKTGELFF.

The chain carries TRBV13 and TRBJ1-3; no clear D gene. V gave up 5 bases and J gave up 4 bases, with 12 bases separating them. This CDR3 is built from 14 residues. CDR1 PRHDT and CDR2 FYEKMQ come from the germline V gene (reference sequence). The chain's CDR3 is CASSLGVGGNTIYF. CDR3 coding DNA: TGTGCCAGCAGCCTCGGGGTGGGCGGAAACACCATATATTTT.

The chain links TRBV7-2 to TRBJ1-6; tentative D call: TRBD1 (5 bases). CDR3 size: 16 residues. CDR1 is SGHTA and CDR2 is FQGNSA in the germline V gene. The germline V and J ends were trimmed by 0 bases and 8 bases, with 14 bases remaining between them. CDR3 coding DNA: TGTGCCAGCAGCTTAGCGAGTACCAGGGACCATTCACCCCTCCACTTT. This codes for CASSLASTRDHSPLHF.

The chain carries TRBV29-1 and TRBJ2-1, with D possibly being TRBD2 (5 bases). The V end was cut by 5 bases, the J end by 10 bases, with 18 bases between. This CDR3 is 13 amino acids long. In germline, CDR1 is SQVTM, CDR2 ANQGSEA. CDR3 residues: CSVRGSFGYEQFF. CDR3 DNA: TGCAGCGTTCGAGGGTCCTTCGGGTACGAGCAGTTCTTC.

The chain links TRBV3-1 (or the pseudogene TRBV3-2) to TRBJ2-5, with D possibly being TRBD2 (6 bases). Germline CDR1 reads LGHDT; CDR2 reads YNNKEL (reference sequence). The CDR3 extends over 14 amino acids. Trimming removed 4 bases at V and 2 bases at J, with 11 bases between. The DNA for the CDR3 is TGTGCCAGCAGCCCGCTAGCGTGGCAAGAGACCCAGTACTTC. Amino acids: CASSPLAWQETQYF.

The CDR3 loop is CASSFPTSGRAPGGGEQFF. In DNA form, the CDR3 reads TGTGCCAGCAGTTTTCCTACTAGCGGGAGGGCCCCTGGAGGGGGGGAGCAGTTCTTC. The rearrangement joins TRBV27 to TRBJ2-1, with 13 bases that match TRBD2. Germline values: CDR1 MNHEY, CDR2 SMNVEV (reference sequence). V lost 3 bases, J lost 10 bases, and 18 bases stayed unmatched. This CDR3 comprises 19 residues.

This rearrangement joins TRBV27 to TRBJ2-7; TRBD2 matches at 11 bases. The germline V gene encodes CDR1 MNHEY and CDR2 SMNVEV (reference sequence). V lost 5 bases and J lost 7; bases outside the gene matches: 16. The CDR3 sequence is 17 residues long. DNA of the CDR3: TGTGCCAGCAGTCTACTCCACACTAGCGGGAGCCTCCGAGAGCAGTACTTC. Its protein product is CASSLLHTSGSLREQYF.

This chain joins TRBV5-5 and TRBJ1-1; 8 nucleotides match TRBD1. V was clipped by 2 bases and J by 1 base; unmatched bases: 4. Germline CDR1 reads SGHKS; CDR2 reads YYEKEE (reference sequence). The CDR3 covers 15 residues. CDR3 DNA: TGTGCCAGCAGCTTCAGGGGGCCCCCGAACACTGAAGCTTTCTTT. As protein: CASSFRGPPNTEAFF.

The chain links TRBV10-2 to TRBJ1-1, with D possibly TRBD1 on 6 matching bases. Trimming stripped 5 bases from V and 1 base from J, with 8 bases between. CDR1 is WSHSY, CDR2 SAAADI, per germline. The CDR3 spans 13 residues. The CDR3 loop is CASSQGQNTEAFF. The CDR3 nucleotides are TGCGCCAGCAGTCAGGGGCAGAACACTGAAGCTTTCTTT.

The chain has TRBV9 and TRBJ2-5; 11 bases line up with TRBD2. CDR1 SGDLS and CDR2 YYNGEE come from the germline V gene. The CDR3 extends over 15 amino acids. Trimming cost V 0 bases and J 5 bases; bases outside gene matches: 3. CDR3 bases: TGTGCCAGCAGCGTAGGACTAGCGGGATGGGAGACCCAGTACTTC. It translates to CASSVGLAGWETQYF.

The chain employs TRBV18 and TRBJ2-1; TRBD2 matches 8 bases. Trimming cost V 2 bases and J 4 bases; bases outside gene matches: 4. The CDR3 runs to 15 residues. Germline CDR1 reads KGHSH; CDR2 reads LQKENI. CDR3 coding DNA: TGTGCCAGCTCACCAGTTACTAGCGGATACAATGAGCAGTTCTTC. Protein: CASSPVTSGYNEQFF.